The 20 T cell receptor beta chains in this list originate from one sample, sequenced in a study of T cell changes during pregnancy in multiple sclerosis. Clones were sequenced by immunoSEQ multiplex PCR, and TCRdb holds only the in-frame ones, with some missing. The data show some 80,000 clones, roughly 96% seen once. This specimen consisted of peripheral blood, obtained in the second trimester of pregnancy. The origin of the receptors is a female donor with multiple sclerosis, enrolled in a pregnancy study.

The V call is TRBV7-9, the J call TRBJ2-3; 7 bases map to TRBD1. V gave up 3 bases and J gave up 3 bases; unmatched junction bases: 6. Germline CDR1 SEHNR, CDR2 FQNEAQ (reference sequence). CDR3 length: 15 residues. Here the CDR3 reads CASSLGRGTTDTQYF. CDR3 nucleotide sequence: TGTGCCAGCAGCTTGGGCAGGGGGACGACAGATACGCAGTATTTT.

The V and J genes are TRBV5-1 and TRBJ2-1; D perhaps matches TRBD2 (6 bases). The germline V gene has CDR1 SGHRS and CDR2 YFSETQ. The CDR3 sequence is 16 residues long. V was shortened by 0 bases and J by 1 base, with 11 bases between the two germline ends. The CDR3 sequence: CASSLDMGGSYNEQFF. The CDR3 DNA follows: TGCGCCAGCAGCTTGGATATGGGGGGATCCTACAATGAGCAGTTCTTC.

The rearrangement uses TRBV6-5 and TRBJ2-2, with D perhaps matching TRBD1 (6 bases). Trimming removed 6 bases at V and 2 bases at J, with 10 bases between. This CDR3 comprises 14 residues. CDR1 MNHEY and CDR2 SVGAGI come from the germline V gene. The CDR3 sequence: CASREQGNTGELFF. The CDR3 region has the DNA TGTGCCAGCAGAGAACAGGGTAACACCGGGGAGCTGTTTTTT.

The chain couples TRBV11-2 to TRBJ1-2; 7 bases fit TRBD1. The CDR3 is 13 amino acids. V lost 5 bases and J lost 4; bases outside the gene matches: 4. Germline V gene sequence: CDR1 SGHAT, CDR2 FQNNGV. This chain's CDR3 is CASSADRFYGYTF. In DNA, the CDR3 is TGTGCCAGCAGCGCGGACAGGTTCTATGGCTACACCTTC.

The CDR3 DNA is TGTGCCTGGAGTGTACTGGCGGGACGCGAGCAGTACTTC. Its protein is CAWSVLAGREQYF. This chain joins TRBV30 and TRBJ2-7; D is possibly TRBD2 (6 bases). Trimming took 0 bases from V and 6 from J, leaving 12 bases between them. CDR1 and CDR2 (germline): GTSNPN, SVGIG (reference sequence). The CDR3 length is 13 residues.

The rearrangement joins TRBV18 to TRBJ1-5; D unresolved. V was shortened by 10 bases and J by 5 bases, with 27 bases between the two germline ends. The CDR3 covers 17 residues. The germline V gene has CDR1 KGHSH and CDR2 LQKENI. The CDR3 sequence: CAIQRSGSNLPDQPQHF. The CDR3 region has the DNA TGTGCCATACAAAGATCGGGATCTAACCTCCCGGATCAGCCCCAGCATTTT.

The V call is TRBV9, the J call TRBJ1-2, with unresolved D. Trimming removed 0 bases from V and 4 bases from J, with 10 bases in between. CDR3 length: 14 residues. CDR1 and CDR2 (germline): SGDLS, YYNGEE. CDR3: CASSVALSLYGYTF. The CDR3 nucleotides read TGTGCCAGCAGCGTAGCCCTTTCACTCTATGGCTACACCTTC.

This clone occurred once. The chain recombines TRBV15 with TRBJ2-7; TRBD2 aligns across 13 bases. With V trimmed by 9 bases and J by 3 bases, 2 bases remained unmatched. The CDR3 extends over 13 amino acids. Germline V gives CDR1 LNHNV, CDR2 YYDKDF (reference sequence). The CDR3, as DNA: TGTGCCACAAGGACTAGCGGGAGCTACGAGCAGTACTTC. Residues: CATRTSGSYEQYF.

The genes are TRBV18 and TRBJ2-3, with 8 bases identical to TRBD1. This CDR3 contains 14 residues. V dropped 8 bases and J dropped 3; count of bases not matched to a gene: 7. Germline assignment: CDR1 KGHSH and CDR2 LQKENI. The CDR3 spells CASRGQGATDTQYF. DNA for the CDR3: TGTGCCAGCCGAGGACAGGGAGCTACAGATACGCAGTATTTT.

This clone has more than one count but fewer than ten. V usage is TRBV30 and J usage is TRBJ1-1; D possibly corresponds to TRBD1 (6 bases). Germline V gives CDR1 GTSNPN, CDR2 SVGIG (reference sequence). The CDR3 has 14 amino acids. V dropped 3 bases and J dropped 0 bases, with 11 bases sitting between them. CDR3 amino acids: CAWSSGHMNTEAFF. In DNA form, the CDR3 reads TGTGCCTGGAGCTCGGGACATATGAACACTGAAGCTTTCTTT.

The chain combines TRBV5-6 with TRBJ2-2; 8 bases are a match to TRBD2. CDR1 and CDR2 (germline): SGHDT, YYEEEE. The trim removed 4 bases at V and 0 bases at J, leaving 5 bases unmatched. The CDR3 has 16 residues. The CDR3 sequence is CASSRGGPANTGELFF. DNA of the CDR3: TGTGCCAGCAGCCGGGGGGGGCCCGCGAACACCGGGGAGCTGTTTTTT. Based on the CDR3 plus reference TRBV5-6 and TRBJ2-2, the full variable domain is DAGVTQSPTHLIKTRGQQVTLRCSPKSGHDTVSWYQQALGQGPQFIFQYYEEEERQRGNFPDRFSGHQFPNYSSELNVNALLLGDSALYLCASSRGGPANTGELFFGEGSRLTVL.

V usage is TRBV29-1 and J usage is TRBJ2-3, with a tentative D call TRBD1 (7 bases). Germline CDR1 SQVTM, CDR2 ANQGSEA. CDR3 length: 17 residues. The V and J ends lost 6 bases and 0 bases respectively, with 22 bases between them. Written as DNA, the CDR3 is TGCAGCGTCGGGTCAGGGGGGCAAATTTCTAGCACAGATACGCAGTATTTT. Translating it yields CSVGSGGQISSTDTQYF.

CDR3 in DNA: TGTGCCAGCAGCTTAGGTTCAGGACAGCCCCAGCATTTT. Translating it yields CASSLGSGQPQHF. The rearrangement joins TRBV7-6 to TRBJ1-5; D gene uncertain. V gave up 1 base and J gave up 7 bases, with 8 bases separating them. Germline CDR1 and CDR2: SGHVS and FNYEAQ. The CDR3 runs to 13 residues. The entire variable domain, with the rest obtained from reference TRBV7-6 and TRBJ1-5, is as follows: GAGVSQSPRYKVTKRGQDVALRCDPISGHVSLYWYRQALGQGPEFLTYFNYEAQQDKSGLPNDRFSAERPEGSISTLTIQRTEQRDSAMYRCASSLGSGQPQHFGDGTRLSIL.

The V and J genes are TRBV9 and TRBJ2-7; 7 positions agree with TRBD2. Looked up from germline, CDR1 is SGDLS and CDR2 is YYNGEE. V was clipped by 3 bases and J by 9 bases; unmatched bases: 3. The CDR3 length is 11 residues. The CDR3 here is CASSGEGRQYF. The CDR3 DNA reads as TGTGCCAGCAGCGGGGAGGGCAGGCAGTACTTC.

The genes are TRBV28 and TRBJ2-3; the D gene is possibly TRBD2 (6 bases). The V gene lost 6 bases and the J gene lost 0 bases, with 19 bases spanning the gap. This CDR3 contains 17 residues. The V gene's germline CDR1 is MDHEN and CDR2 SYDVKM. Written as DNA, the CDR3 is TGTGCCAGCAGCCTCGGGACTTCCAACTCCAGCACAGATACGCAGTATTTT. Translating gives CASSLGTSNSSTDTQYF.

This chain uses TRBV13 with TRBJ2-7; tentative D call: TRBD1 (6 bases). This CDR3 region has 14 residues. CDR1 is PRHDT, CDR2 FYEKMQ, per germline (reference sequence). V was clipped by 11 bases and J by 4 bases, with 21 bases between them. The CDR3 DNA sequence: TGTGCCGCCCGGGGACACCCTTTAACATACGAGCAGTACTTC. As protein: CAARGHPLTYEQYF.

The chain combines TRBV14 with TRBJ2-5; D is unresolved. In germline, CDR1 is SGHDN, CDR2 FVKESK. The CDR3 runs 11 residues. V lost 3 bases and J 5 bases, leaving 4 bases between the germline ends. The CDR3 DNA reads TGTGCCAGCAGCCACCGGGAGACCCAGTACTTC. It is translated as CASSHRETQYF.

The genes are TRBV7-3 and TRBJ2-1; 12 bases align to TRBD2. Germline values: CDR1 SGHTA, CDR2 FQGTGA. The CDR3 contains 15 residues. Trimming took 5 bases from V and 4 from J; bases not matched to a gene: 3. In DNA form, the CDR3 reads TGTGCCAGCAGCCCGACTAGCGGGAGTTACAATGAGCAGTTCTTC. Its protein is CASSPTSGSYNEQFF. Supplemented by reference TRBV7-3 and TRBJ2-1, the full variable domain reads GAGVSQTPSNKVTEKGKYVELRCDPISGHTALYWYRQSLGQGPEFLIYFQGTGAADDSGLPNDRFFAVRPEGSVSTLKIQRTERGDSAVYLCASSPTSGSYNEQFFGPGTRLTVL.

The J gene is TRBJ2-7, the V gene TRBV28; 13 bases fit TRBD2. The CDR3 covers 16 residues. The V gene end was trimmed by 4 bases and the J gene end by 4 bases; junction bases not matched to a gene: 7. Looked up from germline, CDR1 is MDHEN and CDR2 is SYDVKM. The DNA of the CDR3 is TGTGCCAGCAGTTCCGGACTAGCGGGAGTTCTTTACGAGCAGTACTTC. Protein product: CASSSGLAGVLYEQYF.

V gene TRBV4-1 combines with J gene TRBJ2-1; possibly TRBD1 for D (6 bases). V was trimmed by 4 bases and J by 4 bases, leaving 11 bases between them. Germline V gives CDR1 MGHRA, CDR2 YSYEKL. The CDR3 is 14 amino acids. The CDR3 DNA follows: TGCGCCAGCAGCCGCGATACAGGGTACAATGAGCAGTTCTTC. Its translation is CASSRDTGYNEQFF.